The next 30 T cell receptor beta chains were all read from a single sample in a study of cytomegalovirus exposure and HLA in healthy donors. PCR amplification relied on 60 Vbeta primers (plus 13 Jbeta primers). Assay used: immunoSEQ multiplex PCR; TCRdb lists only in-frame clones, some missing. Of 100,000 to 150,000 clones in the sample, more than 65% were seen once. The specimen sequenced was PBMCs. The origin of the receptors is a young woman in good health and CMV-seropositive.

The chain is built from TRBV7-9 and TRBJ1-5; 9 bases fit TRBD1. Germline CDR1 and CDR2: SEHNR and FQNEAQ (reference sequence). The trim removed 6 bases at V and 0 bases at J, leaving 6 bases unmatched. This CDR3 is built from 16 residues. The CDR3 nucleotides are TGTGCCAGCAGACCTGGACAGGGGCATAGCAATCAGCCCCAGCATTTT. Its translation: CASRPGQGHSNQPQHF.

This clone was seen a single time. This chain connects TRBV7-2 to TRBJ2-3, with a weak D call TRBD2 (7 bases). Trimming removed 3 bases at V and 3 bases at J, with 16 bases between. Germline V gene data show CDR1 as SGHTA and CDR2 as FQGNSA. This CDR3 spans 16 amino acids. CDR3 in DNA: TGTGCCAGCAGCTTGGAAGGGGGGGTTCCTACAGATACGCAGTATTTT. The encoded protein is CASSLEGGVPTDTQYF.

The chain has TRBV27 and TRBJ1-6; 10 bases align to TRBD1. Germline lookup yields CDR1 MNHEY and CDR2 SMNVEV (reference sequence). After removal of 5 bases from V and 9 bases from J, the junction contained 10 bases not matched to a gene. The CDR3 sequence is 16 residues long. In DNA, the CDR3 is TGTGCCAGCAGTCTTCGGACAGGGGGGATTGTTTCACCCCTCCACTTT. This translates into CASSLRTGGIVSPLHF.

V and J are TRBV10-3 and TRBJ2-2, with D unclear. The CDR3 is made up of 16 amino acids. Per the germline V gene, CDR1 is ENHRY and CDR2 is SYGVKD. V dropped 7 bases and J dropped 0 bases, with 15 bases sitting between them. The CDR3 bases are TGTGCCATCACCGGTGGAGCAAACGCGAACACCGGGGAGCTGTTTTTT. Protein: CAITGGANANTGELFF.

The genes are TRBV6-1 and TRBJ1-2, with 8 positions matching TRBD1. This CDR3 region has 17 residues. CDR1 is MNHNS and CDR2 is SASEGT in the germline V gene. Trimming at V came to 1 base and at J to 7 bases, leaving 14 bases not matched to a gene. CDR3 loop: CASSEGTGGFSLGGYTF. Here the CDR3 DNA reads TGTGCCAGCAGTGAAGGAACAGGGGGATTCAGTCTGGGTGGCTACACCTTC.

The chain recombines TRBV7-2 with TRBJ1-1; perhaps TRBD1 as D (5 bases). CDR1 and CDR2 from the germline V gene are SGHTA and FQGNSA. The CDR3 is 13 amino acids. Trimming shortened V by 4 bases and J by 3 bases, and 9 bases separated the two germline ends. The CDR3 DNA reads TGTGCCAGCAGCTGGGGCGGTTACACTGAAGCTTTCTTT. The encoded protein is CASSWGGYTEAFF.

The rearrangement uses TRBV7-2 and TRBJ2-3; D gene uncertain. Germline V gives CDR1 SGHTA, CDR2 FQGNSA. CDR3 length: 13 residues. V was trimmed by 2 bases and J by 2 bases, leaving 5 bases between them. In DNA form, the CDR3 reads TGTGCCAGCAGCTTAATCTACACAGATACGCAGTATTTT. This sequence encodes CASSLIYTDTQYF. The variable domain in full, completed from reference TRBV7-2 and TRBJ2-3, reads GAGVSQSPSNKVTEKGKDVELRCDPISGHTALYWYRQSLGQGLEFLIYFQGNSAPDKSGLPSDRFSAERTGGSVSTLTIQRTQQEDSAVYLCASSLIYTDTQYFGPGTRLTVL.

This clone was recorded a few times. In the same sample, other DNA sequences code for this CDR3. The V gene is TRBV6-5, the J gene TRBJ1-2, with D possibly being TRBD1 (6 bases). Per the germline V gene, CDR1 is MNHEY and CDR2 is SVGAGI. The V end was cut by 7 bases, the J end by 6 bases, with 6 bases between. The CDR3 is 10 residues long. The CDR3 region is CASKGDGYTF. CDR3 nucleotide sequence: TGTGCCAGCAAGGGGGATGGCTACACCTTC.

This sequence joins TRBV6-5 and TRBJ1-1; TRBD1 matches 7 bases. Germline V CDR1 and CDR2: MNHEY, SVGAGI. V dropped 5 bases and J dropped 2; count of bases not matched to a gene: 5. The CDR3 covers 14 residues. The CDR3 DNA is TGTGCCAGCAGTCCATGGGACAGCAACACTGAAGCTTTCTTT. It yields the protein CASSPWDSNTEAFF.

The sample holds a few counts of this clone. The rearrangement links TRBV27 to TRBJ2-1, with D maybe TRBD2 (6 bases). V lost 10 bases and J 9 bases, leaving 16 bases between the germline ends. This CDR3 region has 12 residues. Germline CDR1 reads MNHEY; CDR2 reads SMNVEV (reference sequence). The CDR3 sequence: CATKAGIGEQFF. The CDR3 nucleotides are TGTGCCACCAAGGCGGGGATTGGTGAGCAGTTCTTC.

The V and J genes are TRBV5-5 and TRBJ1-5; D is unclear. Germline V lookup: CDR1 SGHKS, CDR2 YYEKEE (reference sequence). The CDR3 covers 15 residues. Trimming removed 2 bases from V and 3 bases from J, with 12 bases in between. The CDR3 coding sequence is TGTGCCAGCAGCTTCAGTGGGCAGACCAATCAGCCCCAGCATTTT. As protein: CASSFSGQTNQPQHF.

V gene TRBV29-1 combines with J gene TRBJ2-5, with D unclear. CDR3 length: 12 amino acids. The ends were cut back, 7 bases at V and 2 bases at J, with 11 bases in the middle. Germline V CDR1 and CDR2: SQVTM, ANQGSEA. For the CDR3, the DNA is TGCAGCGGCGGAAAAGGTCAAGAGACCCAGTACTTC. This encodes CSGGKGQETQYF.

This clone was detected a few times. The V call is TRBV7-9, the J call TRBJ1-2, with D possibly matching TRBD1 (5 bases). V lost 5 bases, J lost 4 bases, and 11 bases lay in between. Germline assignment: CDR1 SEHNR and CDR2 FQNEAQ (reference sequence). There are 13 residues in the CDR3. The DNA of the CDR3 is TGTGCCAGCAGCCCGACAGATCCCTATGGCTACACCTTC. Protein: CASSPTDPYGYTF. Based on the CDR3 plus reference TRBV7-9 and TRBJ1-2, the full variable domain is DTGVSQNPRHKITKRGQNVTFRCDPISEHNRLYWYRQTLGQGPEFLTYFQNEAQLEKSRLLSDRFSAERPKGSFSTLEIQRTEQGDSAMYLCASSPTDPYGYTFGSGTRLTVV.

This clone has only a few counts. CDR3 nucleotides: TGCGCCAGCAGCCAGGGGACACCACAAGAGACCCAGTACTTC. This encodes CASSQGTPQETQYF. This chain connects TRBV5-1 to TRBJ2-5, with D possibly matching TRBD1 (6 bases). Germline V gene lookup returns CDR1 SGHRS and CDR2 YFSETQ. V lost 4 bases, J lost 2 bases, and 12 bases lay in between. The CDR3 runs to 14 residues.

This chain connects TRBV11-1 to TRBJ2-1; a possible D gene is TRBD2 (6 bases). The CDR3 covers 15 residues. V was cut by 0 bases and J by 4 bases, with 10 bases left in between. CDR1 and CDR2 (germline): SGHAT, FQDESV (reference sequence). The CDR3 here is CASSLAGGIYNEQFF. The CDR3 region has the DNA TGTGCCAGCAGCTTAGCCGGGGGAATATACAATGAGCAGTTCTTC. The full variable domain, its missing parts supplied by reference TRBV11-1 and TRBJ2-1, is EAEVAQSPRYKITEKSQAVAFWCDPISGHATLYWYRQILGQGPELLVQFQDESVVDDSQLPKDRFSAERLKGVDSTLKIQPAELGDSAMYLCASSLAGGIYNEQFFGPGTRLTVL.

CDR3: CASRLQGANTEAFF. Here the CDR3 DNA reads TGTGCCAGCAGGCTACAGGGGGCGAACACTGAAGCTTTCTTT. The V and J genes are TRBV6-5 and TRBJ1-1; the match to TRBD1 covers 9 bases. Germline-derived CDR1 and CDR2 are MNHEY and SVGAGI. V was clipped by 6 bases and J by 1 base; unmatched bases: 3. The CDR3 consists of 14 residues.

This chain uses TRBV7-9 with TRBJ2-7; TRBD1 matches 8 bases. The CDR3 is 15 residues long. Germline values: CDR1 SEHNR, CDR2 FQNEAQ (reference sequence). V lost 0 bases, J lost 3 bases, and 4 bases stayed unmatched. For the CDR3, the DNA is TGTGCCAGCAGCTTAGCCCGGGACAGGAGCTACGAGCAGTACTTC. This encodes CASSLARDRSYEQYF.

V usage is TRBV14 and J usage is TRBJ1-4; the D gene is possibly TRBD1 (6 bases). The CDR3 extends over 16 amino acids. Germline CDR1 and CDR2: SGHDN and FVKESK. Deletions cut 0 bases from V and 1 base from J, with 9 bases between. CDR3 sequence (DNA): TGTGCCAGCAGCCAAGAAGGGGGGGAAACTAATGAAAAACTGTTTTTT. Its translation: CASSQEGGETNEKLFF. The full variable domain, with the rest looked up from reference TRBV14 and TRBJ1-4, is EAGVTQFPSHSVIEKGQTVTLRCDPISGHDNLYWYRRVMGKEIKFLLHFVKESKQDESGMPNNRFLAERTGGTYSTLKVQPAELEDSGVYFCASSQEGGETNEKLFFGSGTQLSVL.

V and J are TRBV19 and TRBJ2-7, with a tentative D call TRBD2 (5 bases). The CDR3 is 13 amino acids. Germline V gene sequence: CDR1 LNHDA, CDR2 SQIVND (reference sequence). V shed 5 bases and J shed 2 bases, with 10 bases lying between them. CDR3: CASSPSGTYEQYF. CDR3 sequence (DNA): TGTGCCAGTAGTCCCTCCGGGACCTACGAGCAGTACTTC.

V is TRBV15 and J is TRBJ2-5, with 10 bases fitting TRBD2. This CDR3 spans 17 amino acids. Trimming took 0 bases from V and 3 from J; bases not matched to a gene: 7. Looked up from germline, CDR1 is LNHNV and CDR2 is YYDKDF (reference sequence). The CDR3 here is CATSRDFKRGGEETQYF. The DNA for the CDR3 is TGTGCCACCAGCAGAGATTTTAAGCGGGGGGGCGAAGAGACCCAGTACTTC. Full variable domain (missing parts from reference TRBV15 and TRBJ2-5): DAMVIQNPRYQVTQFGKPVTLSCSQTLNHNVMYWYQQKSSQAPKLLFHYYDKDFNNEADTPDNFQSRRPNTSFCFLDIRSPGLGDTAMYLCATSRDFKRGGEETQYFGPGTRLLVL.

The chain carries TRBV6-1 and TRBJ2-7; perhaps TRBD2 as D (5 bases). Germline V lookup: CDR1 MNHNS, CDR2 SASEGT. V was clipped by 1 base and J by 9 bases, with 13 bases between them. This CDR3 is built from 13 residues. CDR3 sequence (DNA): TGTGCCAGCAGTGAAGAGGGAGCCTCAGGGCAGTACTTC. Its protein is CASSEEGASGQYF.

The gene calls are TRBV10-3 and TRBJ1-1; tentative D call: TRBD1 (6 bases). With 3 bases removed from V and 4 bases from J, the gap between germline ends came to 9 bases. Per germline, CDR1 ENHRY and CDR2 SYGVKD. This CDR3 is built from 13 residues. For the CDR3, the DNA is TGTGCCATCAGTGACCGGACAGCCACTGAAGCTTTCTTT. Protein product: CAISDRTATEAFF.

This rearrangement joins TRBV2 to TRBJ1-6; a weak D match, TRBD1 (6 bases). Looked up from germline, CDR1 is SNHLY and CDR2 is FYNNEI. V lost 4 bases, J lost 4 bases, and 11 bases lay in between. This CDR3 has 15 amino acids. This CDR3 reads CASSAEGDYNSPLHF. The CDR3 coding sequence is TGTGCCAGCAGTGCTGAGGGGGATTATAATTCACCCCTCCACTTT.

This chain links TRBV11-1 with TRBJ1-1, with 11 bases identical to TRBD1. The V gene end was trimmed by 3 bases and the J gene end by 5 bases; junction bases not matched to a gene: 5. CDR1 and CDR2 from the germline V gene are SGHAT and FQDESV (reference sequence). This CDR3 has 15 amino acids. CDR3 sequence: CASSFPDRGRTEAFF. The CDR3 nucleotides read TGTGCCAGCAGCTTCCCGGACAGGGGGCGGACTGAAGCTTTCTTT.

CDR3 nucleotide sequence: TGCGCCAGCAGCCAAGATTTAGGGACAGGGTTGGCTTTCTTT. Protein product: CASSQDLGTGLAFF. This sequence joins TRBV4-1 and TRBJ1-1, with 9 nucleotides matching TRBD1. J was trimmed by 11 bases and V by 0 bases; bases with no gene match: 7. This CDR3 is 14 amino acids long. Germline V gene sequence: CDR1 MGHRA, CDR2 YSYEKL.

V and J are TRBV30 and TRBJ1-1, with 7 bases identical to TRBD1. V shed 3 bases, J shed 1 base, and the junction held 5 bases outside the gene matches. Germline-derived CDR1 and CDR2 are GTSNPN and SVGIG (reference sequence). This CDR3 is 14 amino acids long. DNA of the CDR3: TGTGCCTGGAGGAAGGGACAGCAGAACACTGAAGCTTTCTTT. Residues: CAWRKGQQNTEAFF.

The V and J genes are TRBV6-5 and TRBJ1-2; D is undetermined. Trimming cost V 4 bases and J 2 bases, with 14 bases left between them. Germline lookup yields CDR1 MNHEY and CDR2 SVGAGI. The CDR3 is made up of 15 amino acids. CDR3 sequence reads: CASSSLRSLNYGYTF. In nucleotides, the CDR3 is TGTGCCAGCAGTTCCTTGAGGTCATTAAACTATGGCTACACCTTC.

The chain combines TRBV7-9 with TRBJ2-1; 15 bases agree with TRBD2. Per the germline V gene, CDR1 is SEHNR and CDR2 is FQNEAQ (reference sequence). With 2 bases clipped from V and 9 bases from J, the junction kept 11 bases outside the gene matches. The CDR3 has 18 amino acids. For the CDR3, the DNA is TGTGCCAGCAGCTTAATCCCGAGGACTAGCGGGGGGGGGAGTGAGCAGTTCTTC. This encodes CASSLIPRTSGGGSEQFF.

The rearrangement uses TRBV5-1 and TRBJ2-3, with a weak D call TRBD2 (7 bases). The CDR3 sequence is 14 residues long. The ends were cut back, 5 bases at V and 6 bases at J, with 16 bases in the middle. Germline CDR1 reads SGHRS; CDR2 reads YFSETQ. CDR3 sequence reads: CASRSSRGADTQYF. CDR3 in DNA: TGCGCCAGCAGATCTAGTCGGGGGGCCGATACGCAGTATTTT.

The CDR3 region is CASSLNQARYDRHNEQFF. Here the CDR3 DNA reads TGTGCCAGCAGCCTAAATCAAGCCCGCTATGACAGGCACAATGAGCAGTTCTTC. The chain joins TRBV7-9 to TRBJ2-1, with D possibly being TRBD1 (6 bases). Between the trimmed V and J ends, which lost 5 bases and 5 bases, there was a span of 25 bases. The CDR3 runs to 18 residues. Germline CDR1 is SEHNR and CDR2 is FQNEAQ (reference sequence).